This T cell receptor (beta chain) originates from a study of T cell responses to AZD1222 COVID-19 vaccine (dated by TCRdb to about 2021). For the study in its entirety: AZD1222 recipients given second doses at about 4 weeks or at about 12 weeks were pooled, since spike-specific TCR depth and breadth were not found to differ between the two schedules. A total of 233 trial participants underwent TCR sequencing, of whom nearly 210 had received two doses of AZD1222 and 26 had received two doses of the MenACWY control vaccine. Trial participants were enrolled by age into 18-55, 56-69 and 70-plus year subgroups, with around 150, 28 and 57 TCR-sequenced participants respectively. Beyond this particular receptor, the publication reports: Most participants were white British and females outnumbered males, and the authors suggested that clonal diversity may have been underestimated. The 56-69-year group was small, and its depth increase did not reach significance, likely because of low power. Conclusions about previously exposed vaccinees are limited because only a handful of AZD1222 recipients were SARS-CoV-2 seropositive at baseline. The whole spike protein was spanned by vaccine-associated CD4 TCRs, and dominant responses were seen in regions 160-218 and 743-854. Nearly half of unique spike-specific TCRs reportedly recognized epitopes outside regions mutated in the B.1.351 and B.1.1.7 variants. After two AZD1222 doses, both the breadth and the depth of spike-specific TCRs were significantly higher than at day 0 and than in MenACWY recipients. No day 14 peak-response samples were available, so repertoires were characterized only after the peak T cell response.

The CDR3 regions of human TCRbeta chains were subjected to immunosequencing. The authors processed their data as follows. TCRs in the repertoires were matched against a reference library of SARS-CoV-2-specific TCRs that had been generated with the MIRA antigen-specificity platform. Breadth meant the fraction of unique TCRs that were SARS-CoV-2-associated, whereas depth meant the fraction of total T cells that were SARS-CoV-2-associated. Each spike-specific TCR was assigned to its reactive spike region and to a CD4 or CD8 class using the MIRA data. Log10-transformed breadth and depth values were compared by one-way ANOVA with Sidak's multiple comparisons tests. The clones in this table, taken by TCRdb from immuneACCESS, are in-frame only. Not every clone is retained; where verified, under half of the shortfall comes from an unresolved V gene, and the cause of the rest is unknown. V, J and clone size are those of that table, while D and trimming were read from the DNA. In all, the sample holds roughly 180,000 clones, and over 80% of those were seen once. Of the sample, 1.5% to 2% falls within the top ten clones.

This specimen's time point label, per the study, means: baseline before first vaccination. The vaccinee samples were drawn from two UK trials, COV001 and COV002, one of which was a single-blind randomized controlled phase 2/3 trial testing AZD1222 (ChAdOx1 nCoV-19) in healthy adults. For TCRbeta chain sequencing, PBMC samples from trial participants were taken at day 0 and at day 28 after the second dose. With respect to this clone: Its specific antigen is unknown. No qualities accompany the bases; no much larger clone lies one base away.

Here the sequenced sample was peripheral blood, taken on day 0 of AZD1222 vaccination. The TCR sequence derives from an adult in good health.

CDR3 loop: CASSSGDRYNSPLHF. Read as DNA, the sequence is TGTGCCAGCAGCTCGGGGGACAGGTATAATTCACCCCTCCACTTT. The rearrangement combines TRBV5-6 with TRBJ1-6, with 8 central nucleotides matching TRBD1. V lost 3 bases and J lost 4 bases, and the count of bases not matched to a germline gene is 3. In the germline V gene, CDR1 corresponds to SGHDT and CDR2 to YYEEEE. The CDR3 contains 15 residues, cysteine and phenylalanine counted. The only DNA kept is the CDR3, 45 bases in frame from the first base. Supplemented by the reference TRBV5-6 and TRBJ1-6 proteins around the CDR3, the complete variable domain is DAGVTQSPTHLIKTRGQQVTLRCSPKSGHDTVSWYQQALGQGPQFIFQYYEEEERQRGNFPDRFSGHQFPNYSSELNVNALLLGDSALYLCASSSGDRYNSPLHFGNGTRLTVT.